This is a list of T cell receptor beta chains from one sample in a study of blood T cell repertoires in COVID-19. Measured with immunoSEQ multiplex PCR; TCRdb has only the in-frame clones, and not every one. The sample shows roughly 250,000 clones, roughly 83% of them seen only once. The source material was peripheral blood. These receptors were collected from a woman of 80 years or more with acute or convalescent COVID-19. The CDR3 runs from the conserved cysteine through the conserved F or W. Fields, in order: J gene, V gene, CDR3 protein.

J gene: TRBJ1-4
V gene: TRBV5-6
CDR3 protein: CASSLWFRQVPEKLFF

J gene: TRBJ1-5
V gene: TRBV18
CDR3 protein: CASTDSFSNQPQHF

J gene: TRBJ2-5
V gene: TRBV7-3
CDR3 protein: CASSLSPVPQETQYF

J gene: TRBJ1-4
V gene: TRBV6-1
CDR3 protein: CASSEPQGAGEKLLF

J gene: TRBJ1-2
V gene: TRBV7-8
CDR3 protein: CASSLRRGGGYTF

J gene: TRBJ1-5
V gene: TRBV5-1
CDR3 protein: CASSLGTGNQPQHF

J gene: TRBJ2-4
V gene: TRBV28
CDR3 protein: CASSLSPAKNIQYF

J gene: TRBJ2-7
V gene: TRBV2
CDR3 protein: CASSEGGVYEQYF

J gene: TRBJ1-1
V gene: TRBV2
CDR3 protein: CASRALRDRGLITEAFF

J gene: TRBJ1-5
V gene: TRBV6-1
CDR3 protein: CASSEMGSSNQPQHF

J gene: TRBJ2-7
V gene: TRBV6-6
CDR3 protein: CASSYSSGGYEQYF

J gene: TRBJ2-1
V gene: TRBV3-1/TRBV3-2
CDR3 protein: CASSQESGGLVYNEQFF

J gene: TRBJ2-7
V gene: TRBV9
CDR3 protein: CASSVGGGPYEQYF

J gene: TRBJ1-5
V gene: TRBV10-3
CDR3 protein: CAISESGGLDSNQPQHF

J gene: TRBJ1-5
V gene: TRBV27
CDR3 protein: CASKVGYFGNQPQHF

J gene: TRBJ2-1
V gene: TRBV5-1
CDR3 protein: CASSYQDRGWSYNEQFF

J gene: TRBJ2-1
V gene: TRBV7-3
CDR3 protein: CASSQGLTGSEQFF

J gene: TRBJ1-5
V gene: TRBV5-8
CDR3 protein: CASSLGSGGNQPQHF

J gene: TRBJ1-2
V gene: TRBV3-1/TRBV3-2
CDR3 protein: CASSQAPTPHGYTF

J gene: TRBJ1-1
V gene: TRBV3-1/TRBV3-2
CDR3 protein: CASLRNGGTEAFF

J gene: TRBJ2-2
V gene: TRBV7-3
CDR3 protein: CASSLLTGGATGELFF

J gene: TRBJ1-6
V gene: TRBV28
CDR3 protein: CASRNPGNNSPLHF

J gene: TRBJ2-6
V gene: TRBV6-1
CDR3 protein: CASSEFGRRSGANVLTF

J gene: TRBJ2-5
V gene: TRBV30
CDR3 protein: CAWSSTGFGETQYF

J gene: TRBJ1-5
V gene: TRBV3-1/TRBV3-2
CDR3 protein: CASSQGTAGNQPQHF

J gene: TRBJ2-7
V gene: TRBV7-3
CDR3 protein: CASSLTGGGPTNEQYF

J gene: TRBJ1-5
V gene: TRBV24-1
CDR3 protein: CATSDPGAAGNQPQHF